Listed below are T cell receptor beta chains from one sample, sequenced in a study of immune cell composition in non-small cell lung cancer. Clones were sequenced by immunoSEQ multiplex PCR, and TCRdb holds only the in-frame ones, with some missing. The profile shows 1,800 or so clones, roughly 77% of them singletons. The sequenced material came from lung tumor tissue. The source is a human donor with non-small cell lung cancer. The conserved cysteine and the conserved F or W are not part of the CDR3 here. A D gene is named only where the DNA matches it firmly.

J	V	D	CDR3
TRBJ2-3	TRBV5-1	-	ASGRSGTSTDTQY
TRBJ2-4	TRBV29-1	-	SVEKGAKNIQY
TRBJ2-2	TRBV5-1	-	ASSLTKNTGELF
TRBJ2-3	TRBV9	TRBD2	ASSARVAGGADTQY
TRBJ2-1	TRBV4-1	TRBD2	ASMGLAGFEQF
TRBJ2-3	TRBV7-2	-	ASSILASSTDTQY
TRBJ2-1	TRBV4-1	TRBD2	ASSPLTTSSYNEQF
TRBJ1-1	TRBV11-3	-	ASSLDRYGLKAF
TRBJ2-1	TRBV19	-	ASSIIGYNEQF
TRBJ1-5	TRBV29-1	TRBD1	SVGTGGGQPQH
TRBJ2-5	TRBV6-6	-	ASSIQETQY
TRBJ1-2	TRBV5-4	-	ASSLRAGASNYGYT
TRBJ1-1	TRBV9	-	ASTSRGGTEAF
TRBJ2-3	TRBV19	-	ASSILGGNTDTQY
TRBJ1-4	TRBV7-9	TRBD1	ASSLTLGLTGEADEKLF
TRBJ2-1	TRBV11-3	TRBD2	ASSLGFGGSDSYNEQF
TRBJ2-1	TRBV7-9	TRBD2	ASSSGLAGGPGQYNEQF
TRBJ1-2	TRBV10-1	-	ASSDKGQYGYT
TRBJ2-3	TRBV29-1	-	SVSPTARDTQY
TRBJ2-7	TRBV5-6	TRBD2	ASSFTGGRKEQY
TRBJ2-5	TRBV5-1	-	ASSFGGQETQY
TRBJ2-1	TRBV6-4	-	ASRTGEQF
TRBJ2-1	TRBV9	TRBD2	ASSFRTSENEQF
TRBJ2-7	TRBV7-9	TRBD1	ASSSWTGGRDYEQY
TRBJ2-1	TRBV2	TRBD2	ASRAGLIQRDHNEQF
TRBJ2-1	TRBV5-6	TRBD2	ASSLTGGPGYNEQF
TRBJ2-5	TRBV7-3	TRBD2	ASSLVSGRGTQY
TRBJ1-5	TRBV2	TRBD1	ASSPGGLNQPQH
TRBJ2-1	TRBV27	-	ASSLSAGNNEQF
TRBJ2-3	TRBV4-1	-	ASSHSAGGPRPDTQY
TRBJ2-2	TRBV4-2	TRBD2	ASSQGESSGALNTGELF
TRBJ2-5	TRBV11-2	TRBD2	ASSLTPGLAGRETQY
TRBJ1-2	TRBV7-2	-	ASSEDAQGIGGYT
TRBJ1-1	TRBV29-1	-	SVSTAGAF